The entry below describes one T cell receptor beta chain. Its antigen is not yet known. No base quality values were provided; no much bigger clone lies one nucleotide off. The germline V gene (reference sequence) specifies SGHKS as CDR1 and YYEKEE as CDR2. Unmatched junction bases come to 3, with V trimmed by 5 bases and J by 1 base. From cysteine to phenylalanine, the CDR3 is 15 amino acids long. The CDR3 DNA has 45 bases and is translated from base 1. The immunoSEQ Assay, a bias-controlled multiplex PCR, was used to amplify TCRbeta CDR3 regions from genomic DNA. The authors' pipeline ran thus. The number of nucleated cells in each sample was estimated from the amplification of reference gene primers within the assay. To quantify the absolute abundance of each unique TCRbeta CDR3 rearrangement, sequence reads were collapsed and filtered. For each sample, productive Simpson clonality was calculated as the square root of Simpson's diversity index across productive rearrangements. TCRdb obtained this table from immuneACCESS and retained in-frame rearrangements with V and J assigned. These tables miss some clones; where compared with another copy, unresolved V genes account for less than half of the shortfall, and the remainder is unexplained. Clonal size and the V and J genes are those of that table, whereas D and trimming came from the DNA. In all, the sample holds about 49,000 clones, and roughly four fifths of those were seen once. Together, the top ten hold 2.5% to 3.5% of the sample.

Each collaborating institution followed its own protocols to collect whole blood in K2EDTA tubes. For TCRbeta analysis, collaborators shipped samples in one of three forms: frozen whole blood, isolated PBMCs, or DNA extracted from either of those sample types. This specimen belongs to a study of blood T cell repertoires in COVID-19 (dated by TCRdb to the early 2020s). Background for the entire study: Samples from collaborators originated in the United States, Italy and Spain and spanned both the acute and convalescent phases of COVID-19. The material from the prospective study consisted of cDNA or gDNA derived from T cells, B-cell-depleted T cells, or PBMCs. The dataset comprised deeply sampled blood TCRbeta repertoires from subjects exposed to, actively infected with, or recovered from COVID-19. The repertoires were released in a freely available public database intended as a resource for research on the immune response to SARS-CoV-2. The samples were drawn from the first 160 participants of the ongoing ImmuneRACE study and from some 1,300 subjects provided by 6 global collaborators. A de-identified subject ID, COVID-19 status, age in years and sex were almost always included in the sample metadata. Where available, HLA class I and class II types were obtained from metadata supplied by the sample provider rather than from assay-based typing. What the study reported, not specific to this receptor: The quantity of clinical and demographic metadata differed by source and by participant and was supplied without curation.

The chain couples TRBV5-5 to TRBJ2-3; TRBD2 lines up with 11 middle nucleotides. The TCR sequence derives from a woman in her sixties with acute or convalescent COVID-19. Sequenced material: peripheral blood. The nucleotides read TGTGCCAGCAGGTCGGGACTAGCGGGCACAGATACGCAGTATTTT. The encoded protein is CASRSGLAGTDTQYF.